These T cell receptor beta chains were read from a single sample in a study of vaccination effects on CD4 cells after COVID-19. Data came from immunoSEQ multiplex PCR; TCRdb stores just in-frame clones and leaves some out. The sample has over 8,500 clones, under 80% seen once. Which antigens these TCRs recognize remains unknown. Sample: CD4+ T cells from PBMCs cultured without peptide, taken after COVID-19 vaccination. The receptors come from a human donor who received a COVID-19 vaccine. The CDR3 runs from the conserved cysteine through the conserved F or W. The D gene is left open where the match is weak. Only some rows state a clone size, as once, few, many or a class for expanded clones.

V: TRBV7-9; J: TRBJ2-7; size: -; D: -; DNA: TGTGCCAGCAGCTCACAGGGTGGGGGCGAGCAGTACTTC; CDR3: CASSSQGGGEQYF
V: TRBV19; J: TRBJ1-2; size: -; D: -; DNA: TGTGCCAGTAGTATCGAACAGGGTTCAGCTGGCTACACCTTC; CDR3: CASSIEQGSAGYTF
V: TRBV6-5; J: TRBJ1-2; size: -; D: -; DNA: TGTGCCAGCAGTTACTCGATTCTACCAGGGAACTATGGCTACACCTTC; CDR3: CASSYSILPGNYGYTF
V: TRBV30; J: TRBJ1-1; size: -; D: -; DNA: TGTGCCTGGAGTGTACTAAGGGCTGAAGCTTTCTTT; CDR3: CAWSVLRAEAFF
V: TRBV30; J: TRBJ1-1; size: -; D: -; DNA: TGTGCCTGGAGTCAAGGGCCCGGCAGGAACACTGAAGCTTTCTTT; CDR3: CAWSQGPGRNTEAFF
V: TRBV5-1; J: TRBJ1-4; size: -; D: TRBD1; DNA: TGCGCCAGCAGCTTGGGACAGGGGGCTGAAAAACTGTTTTTT; CDR3: CASSLGQGAEKLFF
V: TRBV5-4; J: TRBJ1-2; size: few; D: TRBD1; DNA: TGTGCCAGCAGCTTCCCTCCGGGACAGGGCGATGGCTACACCTTC; CDR3: CASSFPPGQGDGYTF
V: TRBV24-1; J: TRBJ2-4; size: -; D: -; DNA: TGTGCCACCAGTGATACTCCGGGGACCAGGCTAGCCAAAAACATTCAGTACTTC; CDR3: CATSDTPGTRLAKNIQYF
V: TRBV7-2; J: TRBJ1-1; size: -; D: TRBD1; DNA: TGTGCCAGCAGCGCACAGGGGATGAACACTGAAGCTTTCTTT; CDR3: CASSAQGMNTEAFF
V: TRBV9; J: TRBJ2-3; size: once; D: TRBD2; DNA: TGTGCCAGCAGCGTAGGGACTAGCGCCAGCACAGATACGCAGTATTTT; CDR3: CASSVGTSASTDTQYF
V: TRBV19; J: TRBJ2-1; size: -; D: TRBD2; DNA: TGTGCCAGTAGTATTAGTAGCGGGGGCCGATCCTACAATGAGCAGTTCTTC; CDR3: CASSISSGGRSYNEQFF
V: TRBV5-1; J: TRBJ1-2; size: -; D: -; DNA: TGCGCCAGCAGCCAAGAACCAGGACGGACCGGCTACACCTTC; CDR3: CASSQEPGRTGYTF
V: TRBV5-4; J: TRBJ2-2; size: -; D: TRBD2; DNA: TGTGCCAGCAGCCGAGGACTAGCCGGGGAGCTGTTTTTT; CDR3: CASSRGLAGELFF
V: TRBV7-2; J: TRBJ2-1; size: -; D: -; DNA: TGTGCCAGCAGCTTAGTTGGGGGCAGAATCTCACGCAGCAATGAGCAGTTCTTC; CDR3: CASSLVGGRISRSNEQFF
V: TRBV3-1/TRBV3-2; J: TRBJ1-2; size: -; D: -; DNA: TGTGCCAGCAGCCAAGCGCAGGGTGGCTACACCTTC; CDR3: CASSQAQGGYTF
V: TRBV29-1; J: TRBJ1-5; size: -; D: -; DNA: TGCAGCGCATCAGACGGGATATTGGGCAATCAGCCCCAGCATTTT; CDR3: CSASDGILGNQPQHF